These 17 T cell receptor beta chains came from one sample sequenced in a study of long-term antiretroviral therapy in people with HIV. A v3.0 immunoSEQ assay was performed at survey level. Repertoires were generated with immunoSEQ multiplex PCR, while TCRdb's copy carries only in-frame clones and drops some. The sample lists over 30,000 clones; 80% to 90% were seen once. The sequences come from unsorted PBMCs, collected 1.2 years after starting antiretroviral therapy. These receptors came from a woman in her fifties or sixties with HIV.

The chain is built from TRBV5-4 and TRBJ2-5; 10 bases agree with TRBD2. With 5 bases clipped from V and 0 bases from J, the junction kept 4 bases outside the gene matches. The CDR3 sequence is 15 residues long. Germline V gene lookup returns CDR1 SGHNT and CDR2 YYREEE (reference sequence). Here the CDR3 reads CASRRAGGDQETQYF. The CDR3 nucleotides read TGTGCCAGCAGGAGAGCGGGGGGGGACCAAGAGACCCAGTACTTC.

The J gene is TRBJ1-1, the V gene TRBV7-2; D is ambiguous. This CDR3 region has 15 residues. The V gene lost 4 bases and the J gene lost 0 bases, with 12 bases spanning the gap. Per germline, CDR1 SGHTA and CDR2 FQGNSA. For the CDR3, the DNA is TGTGCCAGCAGCTCGAGTCCGGGAATGAACACTGAAGCTTTCTTT. This encodes CASSSSPGMNTEAFF.

The chain joins TRBV15 to TRBJ1-2, with D unresolved. Germline-derived CDR1 and CDR2 are LNHNV and YYDKDF (reference sequence). Trimming pared 1 base from V and 2 bases from J, leaving 11 bases between. This CDR3 spans 15 amino acids. This CDR3 is CATSRGQFVNYGYTF. CDR3 nucleotide sequence: TGTGCCACCAGCAGAGGGCAGTTTGTGAACTATGGCTACACCTTC.

This rearrangement joins TRBV5-1 to TRBJ2-5; perhaps TRBD1 as D (6 bases). This CDR3 region has 13 residues. Trimming pared 4 bases from V and 5 bases from J, leaving 12 bases between. Germline values: CDR1 SGHRS, CDR2 YFSETQ. The CDR3 sequence is CASSGTGKETQYF. The CDR3 DNA follows: TGCGCCAGCAGCGGTACAGGGAAGGAGACCCAGTACTTC. Combining the CDR3 with reference TRBV5-1 and TRBJ2-5 gives the whole variable domain KAGVTQTPRYLIKTRGQQVTLSCSPISGHRSVSWYQQTPGQGLQFLFEYFSETQRNKGNFPGRFSGRQFSNSRSEMNVSTLELGDSALYLCASSGTGKETQYFGPGTRLLVL.

This chain connects TRBV30 to TRBJ1-3, with D unclear. Trimming left V 1 base short and J 4 bases short, with 5 bases between. Looked up from germline, CDR1 is GTSNPN and CDR2 is SVGIG (reference sequence). CDR3 length: 12 residues. This CDR3 is CAWSGQGNTIYF. In nucleotides, the CDR3 is TGTGCCTGGAGTGGTCAGGGAAACACCATATATTTT. The full variable domain, with the rest looked up from reference TRBV30 and TRBJ1-3, is SQTIHQWPATLVQPVGSPLSLECTVEGTSNPNLYWYRQAAGRGLQLLFYSVGIGQISSEVPQNLSASRPQDRQFILSSKKLLLSDSGFYLCAWSGQGNTIYFGEGSWLTVV.

This clone came up once. This chain connects TRBV2 to TRBJ1-3; D might be TRBD1 (5 bases). V lost 6 bases and J 0 bases, leaving 12 bases between the germline ends. The CDR3 is 15 amino acids. The germline CDR1 and CDR2 sequences are SNHLY and FYNNEI. As DNA, the CDR3 is TGTGCCAGCAGCCTCAGACAGATCTCTGGAAACACCATATATTTT. Translation: CASSLRQISGNTIYF.

The gene calls are TRBV19 and TRBJ2-6, with D perhaps TRBD1 (5 bases). Germline V gene sequence: CDR1 LNHDA, CDR2 SQIVND (reference sequence). The V end lost 3 bases, the J end lost 0 bases, and 6 bases lay between the germline ends. The CDR3 extends over 15 amino acids. Here the CDR3 DNA reads TGTGCCAGTAGTATGGGGCTCTCTGGGGCCAACGTCCTGACTTTC. It encodes CASSMGLSGANVLTF. Together with reference TRBV19 and TRBJ2-6, the CDR3 gives the full variable domain: DGGITQSPKYLFRKEGQNVTLSCEQNLNHDAMYWYRQDPGQGLRLIYYSQIVNDFQKGDIAEGYSVSREKKESFPLTVTSAQKNPTAFYLCASSMGLSGANVLTFGAGSRLTVL.

The chain has TRBV9 and TRBJ2-7; 10 nucleotides match TRBD2. CDR1 is SGDLS and CDR2 is YYNGEE in the germline V gene. The CDR3 runs to 14 residues. V shed 0 bases and J 5 bases; nucleotides not matched to a gene: 2. CDR3 sequence reads: CASSVGGLADEQYF. Written as DNA, the CDR3 is TGTGCCAGCAGCGTAGGTGGACTAGCGGACGAGCAGTACTTC.

This clone was counted only a few times. The chain uses TRBV19 and TRBJ2-6; D is possibly TRBD1 (6 bases). Germline V gene data show CDR1 as LNHDA and CDR2 as SQIVND (reference sequence). The CDR3 is made up of 15 amino acids. Between the trimmed V and J ends, which lost 5 bases and 3 bases, there was a span of 11 bases. The CDR3 loop is CASSPQGLGANVLTF. The CDR3 DNA sequence: TGTGCCAGTAGTCCCCAGGGGCTTGGGGCCAACGTCCTGACTTTC.

This clone was counted once. This chain links TRBV7-6 with TRBJ2-2; D uncertain. Germline V CDR1 and CDR2: SGHVS, FNYEAQ. Trimming took 1 base from V and 6 from J, leaving 21 bases between them. CDR3 length equals 18 residues. CDR3 nucleotide sequence: TGTGCCAGCAGCTTAGTGTTGTCTTGGGATTCGAAGGCCGGGGAGCTGTTTTTT. Its translation: CASSLVLSWDSKAGELFF.

The chain links TRBV7-8 to TRBJ2-7; 7 positions agree with TRBD1. The CDR3 loop spans 15 amino acids. From germline, CDR1 is SGHVS and CDR2 FQNEAQ. After removal of 5 bases from V and 5 bases from J, the junction contained 12 bases not matched to a gene. CDR3 DNA sequence: TGTGCCAGCAGCAGCTCCGGGTTCAGGGGGAACGAGCAGTACTTC. This encodes CASSSSGFRGNEQYF.

The genes are TRBV19 and TRBJ2-5, with a weak D call TRBD1 (5 bases). Germline CDR1 reads LNHDA; CDR2 reads SQIVND (reference sequence). This CDR3 contains 15 residues. V was trimmed by 9 bases and J by 0 bases, leaving 17 bases between them. CDR3: CARGQSALYQETQYF. Here the CDR3 DNA reads TGTGCCAGGGGGCAATCCGCTTTGTACCAAGAGACCCAGTACTTC.

This clone was detected only once. The V gene is TRBV4-1, the J gene TRBJ2-6; 9 nucleotides agree with TRBD1. The germline CDR1 and CDR2 sequences are MGHRA and YSYEKL. V shed 3 bases and J 2 bases; nucleotides not matched to a gene: 8. The CDR3 extends over 18 amino acids. In DNA, the CDR3 is TGCGCCAGCAGCCAGCCGGGACAGGGACTTCCTGGGGCCAACGTCCTGACTTTC. Translated, it gives CASSQPGQGLPGANVLTF.

The chain carries TRBV27 and TRBJ1-1; D gene unclear. CDR1 is MNHEY and CDR2 is SMNVEV in the germline V gene (reference sequence). The CDR3 is made up of 13 amino acids. The ends were cut back, 4 bases at V and 1 base at J, with 7 bases in the middle. The CDR3 loop is CASSSRENTEAFF. DNA for the CDR3: TGTGCCAGCAGTTCAAGGGAGAACACTGAAGCTTTCTTT.

This chain connects TRBV19 to TRBJ1-1, with D possibly matching TRBD1 (5 bases). The CDR3 is 16 residues long. V was cut by 3 bases and J by 2 bases, with 16 bases left in between. Germline values: CDR1 LNHDA, CDR2 SQIVND (reference sequence). The CDR3 region has the DNA TGTGCCAGTAGTATGTGGCAGGGTGGACCTAACACTGAAGCTTTCTTT. As protein: CASSMWQGGPNTEAFF.

The V gene is TRBV18, the J gene TRBJ2-1; tentative D call: TRBD2 (7 bases). The CDR3 runs to 14 residues. Germline CDR1 KGHSH, CDR2 LQKENI. Trimming pared 3 bases from V and 5 bases from J, leaving 11 bases between. The chain's CDR3 is CASSPGGTHNEQFF. For the CDR3, the DNA is TGTGCCAGCTCACCGGGGGGGACACACAATGAGCAGTTCTTC. The variable domain in full, with the rest retrieved from reference TRBV18 and TRBJ2-1, is NAGVMQNPRHLVRRRGQEARLRCSPMKGHSHVYWYRQLPEEGLKFMVYLQKENIIDESGMPKERFSAEFPKEGPSILRIQQVVRGDSAAYFCASSPGGTHNEQFFGPGTRLTVL.

The table lists this clone with a few counts. Within the sample, other DNA sequences also encode this same CDR3. The rearrangement uses TRBV2 and TRBJ1-3, with D possibly matching TRBD1 (5 bases). Germline-derived CDR1 and CDR2 are SNHLY and FYNNEI. This CDR3 has 14 residues. Trimming stripped 4 bases from V and 1 base from J, with 8 bases between. The CDR3 reads CASSVGGSGNTIYF. CDR3 sequence (DNA): TGTGCCAGCAGTGTTGGGGGATCTGGAAACACCATATATTTT.